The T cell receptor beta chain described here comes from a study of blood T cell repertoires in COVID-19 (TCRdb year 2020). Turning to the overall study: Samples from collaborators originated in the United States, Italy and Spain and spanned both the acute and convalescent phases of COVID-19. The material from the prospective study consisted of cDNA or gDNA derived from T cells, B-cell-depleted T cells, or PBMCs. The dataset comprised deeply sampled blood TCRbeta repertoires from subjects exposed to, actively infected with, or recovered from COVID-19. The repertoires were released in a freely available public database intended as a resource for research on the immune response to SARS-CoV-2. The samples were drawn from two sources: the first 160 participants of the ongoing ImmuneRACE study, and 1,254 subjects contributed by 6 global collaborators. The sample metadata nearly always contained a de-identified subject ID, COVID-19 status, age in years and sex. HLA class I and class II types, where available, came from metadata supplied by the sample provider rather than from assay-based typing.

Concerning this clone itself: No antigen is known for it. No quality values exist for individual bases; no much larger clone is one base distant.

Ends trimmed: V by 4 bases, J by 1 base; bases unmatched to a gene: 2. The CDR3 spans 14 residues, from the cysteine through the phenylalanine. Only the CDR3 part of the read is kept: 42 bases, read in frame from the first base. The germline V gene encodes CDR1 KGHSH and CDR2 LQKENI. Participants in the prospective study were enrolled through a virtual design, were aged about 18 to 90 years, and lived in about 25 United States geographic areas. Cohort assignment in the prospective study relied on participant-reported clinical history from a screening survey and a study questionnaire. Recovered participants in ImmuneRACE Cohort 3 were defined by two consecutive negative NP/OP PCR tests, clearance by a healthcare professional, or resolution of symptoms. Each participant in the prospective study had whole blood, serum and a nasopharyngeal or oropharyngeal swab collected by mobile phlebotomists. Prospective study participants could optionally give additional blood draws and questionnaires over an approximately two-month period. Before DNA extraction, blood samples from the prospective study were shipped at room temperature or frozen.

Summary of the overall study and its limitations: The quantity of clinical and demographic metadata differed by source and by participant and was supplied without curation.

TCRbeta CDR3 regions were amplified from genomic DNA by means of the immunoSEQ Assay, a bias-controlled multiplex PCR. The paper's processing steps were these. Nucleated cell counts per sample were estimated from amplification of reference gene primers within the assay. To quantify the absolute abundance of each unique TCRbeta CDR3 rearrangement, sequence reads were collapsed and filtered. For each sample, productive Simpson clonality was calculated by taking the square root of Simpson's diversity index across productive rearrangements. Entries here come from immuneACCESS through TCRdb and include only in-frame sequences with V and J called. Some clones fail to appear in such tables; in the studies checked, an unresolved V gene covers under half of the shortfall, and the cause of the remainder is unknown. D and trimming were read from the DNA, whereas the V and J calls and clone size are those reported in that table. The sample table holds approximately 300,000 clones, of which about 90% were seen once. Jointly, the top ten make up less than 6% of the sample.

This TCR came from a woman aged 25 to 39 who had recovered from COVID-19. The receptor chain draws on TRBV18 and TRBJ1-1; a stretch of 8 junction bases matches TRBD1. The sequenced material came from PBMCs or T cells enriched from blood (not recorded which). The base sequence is TGTGCCAGCTCACGACAGGGGTGGAACACTGAAGCTTTCTTT. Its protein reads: CASSRQGWNTEAFF.